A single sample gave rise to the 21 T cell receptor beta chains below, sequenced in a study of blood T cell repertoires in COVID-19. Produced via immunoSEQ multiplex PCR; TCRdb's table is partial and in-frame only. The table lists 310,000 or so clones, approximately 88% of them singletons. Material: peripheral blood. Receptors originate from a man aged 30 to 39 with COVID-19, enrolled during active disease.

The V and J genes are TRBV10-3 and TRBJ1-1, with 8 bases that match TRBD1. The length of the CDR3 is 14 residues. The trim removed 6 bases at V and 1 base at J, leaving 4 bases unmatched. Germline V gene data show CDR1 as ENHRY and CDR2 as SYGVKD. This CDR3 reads CAIRGQVTNTEAFF. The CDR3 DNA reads TGTGCCATCAGGGGACAGGTTACGAACACTGAAGCTTTCTTT.

The CDR3 region has the DNA TGTGCCATCAGAAGACAGGGGGCAGTCTATGGCTACACCTTC. Translation gives CAIRRQGAVYGYTF. The chain links TRBV10-3 to TRBJ1-2, with 10 bases aligning to TRBD1. This CDR3 region has 14 residues. V lost 6 bases and J lost 4; bases outside the gene matches: 5. Germline lookup yields CDR1 ENHRY and CDR2 SYGVKD.

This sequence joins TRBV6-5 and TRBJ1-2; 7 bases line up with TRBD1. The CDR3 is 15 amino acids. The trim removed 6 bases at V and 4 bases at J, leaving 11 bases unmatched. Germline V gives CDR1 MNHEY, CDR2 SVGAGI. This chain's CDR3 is CASSADRASLYGYTF. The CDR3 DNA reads TGTGCCAGCAGCGCCGACAGGGCTAGCCTCTATGGCTACACCTTC.

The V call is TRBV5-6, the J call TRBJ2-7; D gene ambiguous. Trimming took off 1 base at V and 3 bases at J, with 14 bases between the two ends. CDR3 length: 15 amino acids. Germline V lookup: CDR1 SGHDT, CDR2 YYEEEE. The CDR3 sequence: CASSLSRSLYYEQYF. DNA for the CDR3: TGTGCCAGCAGCTTGTCCCGTTCCTTATACTACGAGCAGTACTTC.

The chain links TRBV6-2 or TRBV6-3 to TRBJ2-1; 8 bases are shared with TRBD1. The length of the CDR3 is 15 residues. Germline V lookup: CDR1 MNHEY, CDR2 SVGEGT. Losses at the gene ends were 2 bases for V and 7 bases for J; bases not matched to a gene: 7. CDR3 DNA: TGTGCCAGCAGTTACCGACAGGGGACTTGGAATGAGCAGTTCTTC. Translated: CASSYRQGTWNEQFF.

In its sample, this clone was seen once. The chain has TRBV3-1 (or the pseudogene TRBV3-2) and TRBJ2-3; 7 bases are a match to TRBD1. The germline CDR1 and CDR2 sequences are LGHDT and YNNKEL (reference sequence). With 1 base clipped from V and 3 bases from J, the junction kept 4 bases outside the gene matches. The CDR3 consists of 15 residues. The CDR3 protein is CASSQGQGRTDTQYF. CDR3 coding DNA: TGTGCCAGCAGCCAAGGACAGGGCAGGACAGATACGCAGTATTTT.

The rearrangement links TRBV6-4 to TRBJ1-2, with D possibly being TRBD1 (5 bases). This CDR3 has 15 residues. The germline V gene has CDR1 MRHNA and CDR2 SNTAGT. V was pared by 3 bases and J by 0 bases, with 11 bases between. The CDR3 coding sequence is TGTGCCAGCAGTGAGCCGGACACTACTAACTATGGCTACACCTTC. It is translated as CASSEPDTTNYGYTF.

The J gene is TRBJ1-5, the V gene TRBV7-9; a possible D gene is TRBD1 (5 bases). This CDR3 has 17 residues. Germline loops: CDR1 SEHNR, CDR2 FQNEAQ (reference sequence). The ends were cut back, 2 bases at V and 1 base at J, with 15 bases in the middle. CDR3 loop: CASSLSTLGGSNQPQHF. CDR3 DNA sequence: TGTGCCAGCAGCTTATCCACCTTGGGGGGGAGCAATCAGCCCCAGCATTTT.

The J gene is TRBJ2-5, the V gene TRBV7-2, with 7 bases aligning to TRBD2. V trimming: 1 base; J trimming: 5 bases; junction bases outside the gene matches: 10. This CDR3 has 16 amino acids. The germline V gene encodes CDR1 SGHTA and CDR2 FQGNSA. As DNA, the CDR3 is TGTGCCAGCAGCTTAGTGCAGCGGGGTCCCCAGGAGACCCAGTACTTC. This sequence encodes CASSLVQRGPQETQYF. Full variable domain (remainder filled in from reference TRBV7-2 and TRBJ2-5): GAGVSQSPSNKVTEKGKDVELRCDPISGHTALYWYRQSLGQGLEFLIYFQGNSAPDKSGLPSDRFSAERTGGSVSTLTIQRTQQEDSAVYLCASSLVQRGPQETQYFGPGTRLLVL.

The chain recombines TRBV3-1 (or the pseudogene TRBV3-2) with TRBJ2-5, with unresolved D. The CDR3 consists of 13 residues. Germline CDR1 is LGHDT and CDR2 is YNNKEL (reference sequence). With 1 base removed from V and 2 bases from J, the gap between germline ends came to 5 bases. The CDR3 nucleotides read TGTGCCAGCAGCCAAGTGACACAAGAGACCCAGTACTTC. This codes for CASSQVTQETQYF.

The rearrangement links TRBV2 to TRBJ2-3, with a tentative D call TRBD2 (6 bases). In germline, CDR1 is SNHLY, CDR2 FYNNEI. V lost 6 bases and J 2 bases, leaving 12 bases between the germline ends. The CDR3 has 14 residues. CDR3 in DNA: TGTGCCAGCAGACCGGGACTTACCACAGATACGCAGTATTTT. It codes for CASRPGLTTDTQYF.

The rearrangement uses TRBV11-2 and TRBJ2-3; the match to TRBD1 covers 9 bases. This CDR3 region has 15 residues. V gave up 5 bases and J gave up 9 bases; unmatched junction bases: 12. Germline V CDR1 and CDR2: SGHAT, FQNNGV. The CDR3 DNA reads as TGTGCCAGCAGCGTCCGACAGGGGGATTATGGAACGCAGTATTTT. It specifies CASSVRQGDYGTQYF.

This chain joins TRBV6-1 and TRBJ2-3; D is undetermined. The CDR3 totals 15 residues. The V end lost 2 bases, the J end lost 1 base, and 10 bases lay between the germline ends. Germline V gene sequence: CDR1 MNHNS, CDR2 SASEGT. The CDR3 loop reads CASSELPRGTDTQYF. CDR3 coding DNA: TGTGCCAGCAGTGAACTACCAAGAGGCACAGATACGCAGTATTTT.

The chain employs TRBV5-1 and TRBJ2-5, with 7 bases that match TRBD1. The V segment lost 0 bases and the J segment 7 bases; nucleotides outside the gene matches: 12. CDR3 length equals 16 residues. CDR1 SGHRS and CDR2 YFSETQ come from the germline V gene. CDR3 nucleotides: TGCGCCAGCAGCTTGGCCGAAGGGGGCCCCGGCGGGACCCAGTACTTC. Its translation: CASSLAEGGPGGTQYF.

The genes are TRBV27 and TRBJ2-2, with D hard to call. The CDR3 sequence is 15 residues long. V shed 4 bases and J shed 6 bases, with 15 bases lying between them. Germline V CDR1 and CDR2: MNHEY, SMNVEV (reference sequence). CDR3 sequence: CASSSPPLFAGELFF. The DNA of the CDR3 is TGTGCCAGCAGTTCTCCCCCCCTATTCGCCGGGGAGCTGTTTTTT.

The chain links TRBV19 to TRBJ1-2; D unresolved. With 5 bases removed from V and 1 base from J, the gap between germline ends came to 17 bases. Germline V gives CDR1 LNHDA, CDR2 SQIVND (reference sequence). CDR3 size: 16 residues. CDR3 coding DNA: TGTGCCAGTAGTCTACCTACCCCGAGAGGTAACTATGGCTACACCTTC. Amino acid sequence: CASSLPTPRGNYGYTF.

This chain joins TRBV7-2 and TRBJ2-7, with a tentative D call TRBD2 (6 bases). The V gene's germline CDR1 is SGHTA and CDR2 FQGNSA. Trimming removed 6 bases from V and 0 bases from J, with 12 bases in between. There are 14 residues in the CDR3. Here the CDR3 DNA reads TGTGCCAGCAGTGCGGGACGGAGCTCCTACGAGCAGTACTTC. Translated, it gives CASSAGRSSYEQYF.

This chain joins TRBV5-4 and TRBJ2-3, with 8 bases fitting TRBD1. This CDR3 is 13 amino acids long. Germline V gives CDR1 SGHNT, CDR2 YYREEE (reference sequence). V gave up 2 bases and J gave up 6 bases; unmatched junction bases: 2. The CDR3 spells CASSLQGGDTQYF. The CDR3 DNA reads TGTGCCAGCAGCTTACAGGGGGGCGATACGCAGTATTTT.

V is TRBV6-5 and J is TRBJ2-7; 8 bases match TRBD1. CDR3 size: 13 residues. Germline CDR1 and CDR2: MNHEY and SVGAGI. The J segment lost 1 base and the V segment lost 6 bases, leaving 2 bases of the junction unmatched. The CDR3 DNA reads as TGTGCCAGCAGCCGGACAGGGTCCTACGAGCAGTACTTC. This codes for CASSRTGSYEQYF.

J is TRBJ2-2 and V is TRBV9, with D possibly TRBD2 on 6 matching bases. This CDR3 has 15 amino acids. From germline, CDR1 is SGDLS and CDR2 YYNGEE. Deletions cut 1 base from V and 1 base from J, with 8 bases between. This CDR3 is CASSVRAGNTGELFF. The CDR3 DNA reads TGTGCCAGCAGCGTACGAGCGGGGAACACCGGGGAGCTGTTTTTT.

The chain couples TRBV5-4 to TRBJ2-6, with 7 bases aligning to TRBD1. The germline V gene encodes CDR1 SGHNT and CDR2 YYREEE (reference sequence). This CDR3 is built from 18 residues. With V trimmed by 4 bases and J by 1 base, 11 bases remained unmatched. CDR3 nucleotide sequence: TGTGCCAGCAGCCCTGGGGGCAGGGGGACGTCTGGGGCCAACGTCCTGACTTTC. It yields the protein CASSPGGRGTSGANVLTF.